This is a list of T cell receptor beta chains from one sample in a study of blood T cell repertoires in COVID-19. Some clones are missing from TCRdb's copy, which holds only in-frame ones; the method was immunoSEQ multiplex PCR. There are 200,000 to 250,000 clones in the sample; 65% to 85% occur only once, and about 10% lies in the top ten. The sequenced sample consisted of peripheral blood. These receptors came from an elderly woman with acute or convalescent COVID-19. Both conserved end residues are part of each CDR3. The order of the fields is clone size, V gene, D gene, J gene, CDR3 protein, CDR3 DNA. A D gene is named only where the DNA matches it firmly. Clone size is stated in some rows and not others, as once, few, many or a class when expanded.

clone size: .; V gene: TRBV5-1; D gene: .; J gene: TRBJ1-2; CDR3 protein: CASSLDPVNYGYTF; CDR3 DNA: TGCGCCAGCAGCTTGGATCCAGTTAACTATGGCTACACCTTC
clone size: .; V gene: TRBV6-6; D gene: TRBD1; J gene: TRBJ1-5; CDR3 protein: CASSYGTGGNQPQHF; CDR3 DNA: TGTGCCAGCAGTTACGGGACAGGGGGCAATCAGCCCCAGCATTTT
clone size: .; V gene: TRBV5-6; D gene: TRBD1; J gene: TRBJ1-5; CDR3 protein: CASSLASGGDQPQHF; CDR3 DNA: TGTGCCAGCAGCTTGGCCTCAGGGGGCGATCAGCCCCAGCATTTT
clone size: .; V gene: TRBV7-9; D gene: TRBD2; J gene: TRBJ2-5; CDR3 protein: CASSLGLAEETQYF; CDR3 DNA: TGTGCCAGCAGCTTGGGACTAGCTGAGGAGACCCAGTACTTC
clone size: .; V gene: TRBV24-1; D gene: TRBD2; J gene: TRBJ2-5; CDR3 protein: CATSDAARGVGETQYF; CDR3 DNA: TGTGCCACCAGTGATGCAGCGCGGGGGGTCGGGGAGACCCAGTACTTC
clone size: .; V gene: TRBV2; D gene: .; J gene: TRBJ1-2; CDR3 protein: CASVNRVMDGYTF; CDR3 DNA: TGTGCCAGCGTGAACAGGGTGATGGATGGCTACACCTTC
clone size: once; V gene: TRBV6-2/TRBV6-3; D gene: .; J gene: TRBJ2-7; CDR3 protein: CASSSHASTRGRERSYEQYF; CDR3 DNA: TGTGCCAGCAGTTCCCATGCCTCTACCAGGGGGCGGGAGAGGAGCTACGAGCAGTACTTC
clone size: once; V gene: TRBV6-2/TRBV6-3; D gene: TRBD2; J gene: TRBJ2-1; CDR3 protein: CASSYQGLAGVGEQFF; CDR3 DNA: TGTGCCAGCAGTTACCAGGGACTAGCGGGGGTGGGTGAGCAGTTCTTC
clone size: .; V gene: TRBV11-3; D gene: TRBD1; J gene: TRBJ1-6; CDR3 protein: CASSLSFDRAISYNSPLHF; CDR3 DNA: TGTGCCAGCAGCTTATCCTTTGACAGGGCCATCTCCTATAATTCACCCCTCCACTTT
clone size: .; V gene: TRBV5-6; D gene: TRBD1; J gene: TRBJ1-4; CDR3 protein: CASSLRGQLTNEKLFF; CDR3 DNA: TGTGCCAGCAGCCTAAGGGGGCAACTAACTAATGAAAAACTGTTTTTT
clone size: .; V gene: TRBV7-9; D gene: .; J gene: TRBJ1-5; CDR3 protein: CASSLAAGDQPQHF; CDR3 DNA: TGTGCCAGCAGCTTAGCGGCAGGGGACCAGCCCCAGCATTTT
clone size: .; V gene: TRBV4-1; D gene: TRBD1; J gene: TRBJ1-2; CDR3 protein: CASSQSDRGAYGYTF; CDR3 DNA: TGCGCCAGCAGCCAATCGGACAGGGGGGCCTATGGCTACACCTTC
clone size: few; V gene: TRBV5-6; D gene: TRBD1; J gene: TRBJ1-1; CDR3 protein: CASSLDRGPKAFF; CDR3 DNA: TGTGCCAGCAGCTTGGACAGGGGGCCCAAAGCTTTCTTT
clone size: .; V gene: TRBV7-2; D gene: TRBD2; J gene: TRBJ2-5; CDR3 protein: CASSTLAGLQETQYF; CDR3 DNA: TGTGCCAGCAGCACACTAGCGGGGCTTCAAGAGACCCAGTACTTC
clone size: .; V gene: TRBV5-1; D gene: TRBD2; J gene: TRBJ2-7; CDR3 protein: CASSLRLANPYEQYF; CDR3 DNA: TGCGCCAGCAGCTTGAGACTAGCGAACCCCTACGAGCAGTACTTC
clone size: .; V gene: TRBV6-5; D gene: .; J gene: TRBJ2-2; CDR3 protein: CASIKMWNTGELFF; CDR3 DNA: TGTGCCAGCATTAAAATGTGGAACACCGGGGAGCTGTTTTTT
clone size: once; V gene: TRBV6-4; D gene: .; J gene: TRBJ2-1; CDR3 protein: CASSSSGTRGNEQFF; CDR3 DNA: TGTGCCAGCAGCAGTAGTGGGACACGGGGCAATGAGCAGTTCTTC
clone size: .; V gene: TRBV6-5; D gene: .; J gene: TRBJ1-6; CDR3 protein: CASSYSRVSPLHF; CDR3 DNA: TGTGCCAGCAGTTACTCTCGGGTGTCACCCCTCCACTTT
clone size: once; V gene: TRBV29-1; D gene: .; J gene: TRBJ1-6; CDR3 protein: CSARQEGSPLHF; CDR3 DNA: TGCAGCGCCCGACAGGAAGGGTCACCCCTCCACTTT
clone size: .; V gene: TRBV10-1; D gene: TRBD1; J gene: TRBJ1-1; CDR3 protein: CASSESKEGATPLRRLNTEAFF; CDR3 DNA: TGCGCCAGCAGTGAGTCTAAGGAGGGGGCCACTCCTCTTCGACGCTTGAACACTGAAGCTTTCTTT
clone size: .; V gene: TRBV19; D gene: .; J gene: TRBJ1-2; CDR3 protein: CASSIERNRAYGYTF; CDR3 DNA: TGTGCCAGTAGTATAGAAAGAAACAGGGCCTATGGCTACACCTTC
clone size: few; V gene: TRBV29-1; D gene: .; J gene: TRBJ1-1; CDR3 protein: CSADRGGRGTEAFF; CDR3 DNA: TGCAGCGCCGATCGGGGGGGGCGCGGCACTGAAGCTTTCTTT
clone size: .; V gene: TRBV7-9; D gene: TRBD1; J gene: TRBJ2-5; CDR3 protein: CASSFGVGQGRQETQYF; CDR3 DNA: TGTGCCAGCAGCTTCGGGGTGGGACAGGGACGCCAAGAGACCCAGTACTTC
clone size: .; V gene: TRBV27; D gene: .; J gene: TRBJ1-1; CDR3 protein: CASSLSVRLNTEAFF; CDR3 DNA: TGTGCCAGCAGTTTATCGGTCCGGTTAAACACTGAAGCTTTCTTT
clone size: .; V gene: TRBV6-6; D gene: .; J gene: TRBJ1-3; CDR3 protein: CASSPTGNSGNTIYF; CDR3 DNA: TGTGCCAGCAGTCCCACGGGAAACTCTGGAAACACCATATATTTT
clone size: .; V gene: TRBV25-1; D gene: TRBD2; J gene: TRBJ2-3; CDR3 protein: CASGRTSGTNTQYF; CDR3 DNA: TGTGCCAGCGGAAGGACTAGCGGGACAAATACGCAGTATTTT
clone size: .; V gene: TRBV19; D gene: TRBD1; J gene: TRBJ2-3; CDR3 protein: CASSQGGTDTQYF; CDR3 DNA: TGTGCCAGTAGCCAGGGGGGCACAGATACGCAGTATTTT
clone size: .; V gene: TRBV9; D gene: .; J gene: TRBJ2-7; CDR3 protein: CASSVKGISGVPDEQYF; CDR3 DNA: TGTGCCAGCAGCGTAAAGGGCATATCGGGGGTTCCGGACGAGCAGTACTTC
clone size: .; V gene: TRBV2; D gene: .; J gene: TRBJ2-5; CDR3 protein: CASSEGPGVVGPRETQYF; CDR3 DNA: TGTGCCAGCAGTGAAGGCCCGGGGGTAGTGGGGCCCAGGGAGACCCAGTACTTC
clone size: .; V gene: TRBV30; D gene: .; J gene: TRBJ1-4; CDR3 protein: CAWSVRGDNEKLFF; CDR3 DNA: TGTGCCTGGAGTGTCCGGGGAGATAATGAAAAACTGTTTTTT
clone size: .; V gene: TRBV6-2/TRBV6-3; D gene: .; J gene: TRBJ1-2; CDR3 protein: CASSPNFPGQTNYGYTF; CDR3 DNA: TGTGCCAGCAGTCCGAACTTTCCAGGACAGACTAACTATGGCTACACCTTC
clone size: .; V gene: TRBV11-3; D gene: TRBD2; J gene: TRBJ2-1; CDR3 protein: CASRPTSAYNEQFF; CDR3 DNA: TGTGCCAGCAGACCAACTAGCGCTTACAATGAGCAGTTCTTC
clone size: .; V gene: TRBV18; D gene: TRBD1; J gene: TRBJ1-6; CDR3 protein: CASSREGDRGLRPLHF; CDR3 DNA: TGTGCCAGCTCACGGGAAGGGGACAGGGGGCTTCGTCCCCTCCACTTT
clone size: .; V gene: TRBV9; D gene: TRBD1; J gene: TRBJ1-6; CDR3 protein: CASTRQGNNSPLHF; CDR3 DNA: TGTGCCAGCACCAGACAGGGGAACAATTCACCCCTCCACTTT
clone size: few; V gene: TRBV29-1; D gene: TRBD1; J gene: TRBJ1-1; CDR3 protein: CSVARTGGNTEAFF; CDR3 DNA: TGCAGCGTTGCCCGGACAGGGGGGAACACTGAAGCTTTCTTT
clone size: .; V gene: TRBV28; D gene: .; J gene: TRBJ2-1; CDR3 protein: CASSSLEEGQFF; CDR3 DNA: TGTGCCAGCAGTTCCCTGGAGGAAGGGCAGTTCTTC
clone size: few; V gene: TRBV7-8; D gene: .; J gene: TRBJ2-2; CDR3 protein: CASSLSTSNTGELFF; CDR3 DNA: TGTGCCAGCAGCTTAAGTACTAGTAACACCGGGGAGCTGTTTTTT
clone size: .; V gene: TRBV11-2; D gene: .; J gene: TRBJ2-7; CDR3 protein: CASSPPTGSAEQYF; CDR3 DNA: TGTGCCAGCAGCCCTCCGACGGGGTCGGCGGAGCAGTACTTC
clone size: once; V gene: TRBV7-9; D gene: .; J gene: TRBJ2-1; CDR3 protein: CASSPATSYNEQFF; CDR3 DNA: TGTGCCAGCAGCCCCGCGACTAGCTACAATGAGCAGTTCTTC
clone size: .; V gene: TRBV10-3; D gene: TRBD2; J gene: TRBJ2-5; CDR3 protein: CAISGQAGGETQYF; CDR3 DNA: TGTGCCATCAGTGGCCAAGCGGGAGGAGAGACCCAGTACTTC
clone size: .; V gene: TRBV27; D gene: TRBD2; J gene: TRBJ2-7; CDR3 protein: CASQGGAEQYF; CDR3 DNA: TGTGCCAGTCAGGGAGGGGCCGAGCAGTACTTC
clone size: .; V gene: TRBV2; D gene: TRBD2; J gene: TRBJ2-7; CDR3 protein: CASTLPGGRYEQYF; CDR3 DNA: TGTGCCAGCACCCTCCCCGGCGGGAGGTACGAGCAGTACTTC
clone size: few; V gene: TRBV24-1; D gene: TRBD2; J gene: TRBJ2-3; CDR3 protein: CATSAGWASGTDTQYF; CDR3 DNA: TGTGCCACCTCAGCTGGTTGGGCTAGCGGGACAGATACGCAGTATTTT
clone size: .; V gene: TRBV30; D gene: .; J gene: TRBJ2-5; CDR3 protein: CAQRGAETQYF; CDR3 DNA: TGTGCACAACGTGGGGCAGAGACCCAGTACTTC
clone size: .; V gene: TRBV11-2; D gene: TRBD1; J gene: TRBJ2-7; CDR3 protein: CASSSSPPTGAPSVGEQYF; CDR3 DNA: TGTGCCAGCAGTAGTAGTCCCCCGACAGGGGCTCCCTCGGTTGGGGAGCAGTACTTC
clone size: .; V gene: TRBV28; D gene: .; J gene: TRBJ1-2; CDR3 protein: CASSLLRSQNYGYTF; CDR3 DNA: TGTGCCAGCAGTTTACTCAGATCACAAAACTATGGCTACACCTTC
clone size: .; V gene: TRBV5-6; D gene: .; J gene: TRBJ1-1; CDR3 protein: CASSSLGLNTEAFF; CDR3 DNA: TGTGCCAGCAGTTCCCTAGGACTCAACACTGAAGCTTTCTTT
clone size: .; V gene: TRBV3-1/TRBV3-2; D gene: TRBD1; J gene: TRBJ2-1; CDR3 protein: CASSSSTRGNEQFF; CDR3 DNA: TGTGCCAGCAGCTCATCCACCAGGGGGAATGAGCAGTTCTTC
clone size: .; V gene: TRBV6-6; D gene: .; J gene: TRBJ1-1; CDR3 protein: CASNRRATEAFF; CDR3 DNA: TGTGCCAGCAATAGGAGGGCCACTGAAGCTTTCTTT
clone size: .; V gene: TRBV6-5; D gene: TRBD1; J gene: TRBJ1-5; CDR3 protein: CASRSQGAIEQPQHF; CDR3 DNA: TGTGCCAGCAGATCACAGGGGGCCATCGAGCAGCCCCAGCATTTT
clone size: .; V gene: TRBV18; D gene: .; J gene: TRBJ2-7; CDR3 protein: CASSSGYEQYF; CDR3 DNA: TGTGCCAGCTCCTCCGGCTACGAGCAGTACTTC
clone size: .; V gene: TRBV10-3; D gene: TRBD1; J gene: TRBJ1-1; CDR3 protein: CAISAGTDTEAFF; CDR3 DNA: TGTGCCATCAGTGCCGGGACAGACACTGAAGCTTTCTTT
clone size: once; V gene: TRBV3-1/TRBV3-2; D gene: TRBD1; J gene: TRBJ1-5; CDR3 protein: CASSQAGTATQPQHF; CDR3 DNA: TGTGCCAGCAGCCAAGCCGGGACAGCAACACAGCCCCAGCATTTT
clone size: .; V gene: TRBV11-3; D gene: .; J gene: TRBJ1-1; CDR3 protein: CASSRGRGSTEAFF; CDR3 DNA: TGTGCCAGCAGCCGCGGCAGGGGAAGCACTGAAGCTTTCTTT
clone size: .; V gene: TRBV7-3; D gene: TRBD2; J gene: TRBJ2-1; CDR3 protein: CASSFSGGDSHNEQFF; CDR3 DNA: TGTGCCAGCAGCTTCTCGGGAGGTGATAGCCACAATGAGCAGTTCTTC
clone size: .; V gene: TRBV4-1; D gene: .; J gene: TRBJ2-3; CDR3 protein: CASSQDIGGPGFKDTQYF; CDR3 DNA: TGCGCCAGCAGCCAAGATATCGGGGGGCCGGGGTTTAAGGATACGCAGTATTTT
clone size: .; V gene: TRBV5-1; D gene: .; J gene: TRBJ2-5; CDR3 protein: CASSLERSQETQYF; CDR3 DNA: TGCGCCAGCAGCTTGGAGAGGAGCCAAGAGACCCAGTACTTC
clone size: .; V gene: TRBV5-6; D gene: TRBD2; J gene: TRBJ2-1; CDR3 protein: CASRREAEQFF; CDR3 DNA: TGTGCCAGCAGGCGGGAGGCTGAGCAGTTCTTC